This TCR beta chain was observed in a study of CD8+ T cells in alopecia areata. Extracted from the samples, RNA was reverse transcribed into cDNA to serve as the sequencing template. The method was immunoSEQ multiplex PCR; TCRdb's version includes in-frame clones alone and lacks a portion of them. The sample has roughly 150,000 clones, around 60% seen once. The CDR3 is made up of 13 amino acids. CDR1 is MNHEY, CDR2 SVGAGI, per germline. Trimming removed 8 bases from V and 7 bases from J; junction bases left unmatched: 6. The genes are TRBV6-5 and TRBJ1-3; 9 nucleotides align to TRBD1. The origin of this receptor is a human donor with alopecia areata. The specimen comprised CD4+ T cells sorted from blood, sampled at week 0. CDR3 region: CASRTGGRNTIYF. The DNA for the CDR3 is TGTGCCAGCCGTACAGGGGGCAGGAACACCATATATTTT.